The present entry profiles one T cell receptor beta chain with its context. Antigen unknown. Under the authors' procedure: Filtering differed because ImmunoSEQ produced junction-only sequences that carried no quality scores. Some clones are missing from TCRdb's copy, which holds only in-frame ones; the method was immunoSEQ multiplex PCR. V and J calls and clone size are those listed in that table; D and trimming were worked out from the DNA. The sample yields hundreds of thousands of clones, around 96% seen once. The data belong to a study of shared clonotypes between healthy human individuals. Findings and caveats of the study: Read depth was anticipated to influence clonotype sharing among donors. Against clonotypes common to all four donors, non-shared ones had lower generation probabilities. Naive CD4 clonotypes overlapped across several donors at about 5.3%.

The CDR3 is made up of 13 amino acids. Trimming pared 4 bases from V and 0 bases from J, leaving 8 bases between. CDR1 and CDR2 (germline): SQVTM, ANQGSEA. Terminally differentiated effector memory CD45RA+ cells were excluded from the naive CD8 cells, which were CD45RO-negative and positively selected for CCR7. The sequence derives from a man under 40 in good health. The sequencing sample was made of naive CD8+ T cells sorted from blood. The chain combines TRBV29-1 with TRBJ2-3; the D is unclear. The chain's CDR3 is CSVVYPSTDTQYF. The CDR3 nucleotides are TGCAGCGTTGTATATCCTAGCACAGATACGCAGTATTTT.